This T cell receptor (beta chain) was sequenced in a study of T cell repertoires in cytomegalovirus infection. Study overall: Public signatures in TCR beta pointed to CMV infection and matching HLA type.

Germline V gene lookup returns CDR1 SGHVS and CDR2 FNYEAQ. Germline trimming cut 2 bases from V and 8 bases from J; bases unmatched to any gene: 14. There are 17 residues in the CDR3. With respect to this clonotype: What it recognizes is unknown.

The study, taken as a whole, reports: HLA-C-restricted CMV-specific TCR beta clonotypes prevailed in the ex vivo response. Of the TCR beta families, the public ones yielded a cumulative frequency that identified carriers of CMV plus the relevant HLA.

TCRdb re-called the reads with MiXCR, one entry per CDR3 protein. The data contain about 530,000 distinct CDR3 sequences, 26% of them singletons. The rearrangement uses TRBV7-6 and TRBJ1-2; TRBD1 aligns across 10 bases. The receptor comes from a human donor in good health (CMV status not recorded). Some clones in this sample may be carry-over from other donors' samples. Material: PBMCs. The CDR3 bases are TGTGCCAGCAGCTTACCGACGACAGGGGGCACCCCCAGGGGCTACACCTTC. Amino acids: CASSLPTTGGTPRGYTF.